The 21 T cell receptor beta chains reported below all come from one sample, sequenced in a study of cytomegalovirus exposure and HLA in healthy donors. The PCR used 60 Vbeta and 13 Jbeta primers. This table comes from immunoSEQ multiplex PCR, and its TCRdb copy is limited to in-frame clones, with some not included. Counted here are 150,000 to 200,000 clones, around four fifths occurring once; the ten biggest clones make up roughly 2%. The sequencing sample was made of PBMCs. These receptors were taken from a woman aged 25 to 45 in good health and CMV-seronegative.

This clone was detected many times. The V gene is TRBV2, the J gene TRBJ1-1, with D unresolved. This CDR3 spans 13 amino acids. V was pared by 6 bases and J by 10 bases, with 18 bases between. In germline, CDR1 is SNHLY, CDR2 FYNNEI. CDR3 DNA: TGTGCCAGCAGAAAGGACTCCCAAGGCGGAGCTTTCTTT. This sequence encodes CASRKDSQGGAFF.

This chain links TRBV10-1 with TRBJ1-5, with D unclear. Trimming pared 8 bases from V and 0 bases from J, leaving 11 bases between. CDR1 is WNHNN, CDR2 SYGVQD, per germline (reference sequence). The CDR3 has 14 amino acids. CDR3 DNA sequence: TGCGCCAGCCAAACCCCCTATAGCAATCAGCCCCAGCATTTT. Translation gives CASQTPYSNQPQHF.

The chain's CDR3 is CASSLGGDMNTEAFF. CDR3 coding DNA: TGTGCCAGCAGCTTAGGGGGGGATATGAACACTGAAGCTTTCTTT. The V and J genes are TRBV7-6 and TRBJ1-1; tentative D call: TRBD1 (5 bases). This CDR3 comprises 15 residues. Germline V CDR1 and CDR2: SGHVS, FNYEAQ. V lost 1 base, J lost 0 bases, and 9 bases lay in between.

The CDR3 coding sequence is TGCGCCAGCAGTACAGCCCTGGAGACCCAGTACTTC. Protein: CASSTALETQYF. The rearrangement uses TRBV10-2 and TRBJ2-5; D remains unclear. The CDR3 runs 12 residues. Germline CDR1 reads WSHSY; CDR2 reads SAAADI. V lost 5 bases and J 5 bases, leaving 9 bases between the germline ends.

The V gene is TRBV19, the J gene TRBJ1-4, with D maybe TRBD1 (5 bases). Trimming took off 3 bases at V and 8 bases at J, with 7 bases between the two ends. Germline values: CDR1 LNHDA, CDR2 SQIVND (reference sequence). The CDR3 contains 12 residues. The CDR3 sequence: CASSIGGEKLFF. The CDR3 DNA follows: TGTGCCAGTAGTATCGGGGGGGAAAAACTGTTTTTT.

The chain employs TRBV7-6 and TRBJ2-3; D might be TRBD2 (5 bases). Germline CDR1 and CDR2: SGHVS and FNYEAQ. Trimming stripped 1 base from V and 1 base from J, with 6 bases between. The CDR3 contains 14 residues. The DNA for the CDR3 is TGTGCCAGCAGCTTAGTCGGGGGCACAGATACGCAGTATTTT. Translation: CASSLVGGTDTQYF.

V and J are TRBV18 and TRBJ1-2, with a tentative D call TRBD1 (5 bases). Germline lookup yields CDR1 KGHSH and CDR2 LQKENI. There are 18 residues in the CDR3. Trimming removed 6 bases from V and 10 bases from J, with 33 bases in between. The CDR3 spells CASSLNRQGLRAHQLYTF. CDR3 in DNA: TGTGCCAGCTCCCTTAATCGGCAGGGTCTCAGAGCTCACCAACTCTACACCTTC. Full variable domain (outside the CDR3, taken from reference TRBV18 and TRBJ1-2): NAGVMQNPRHLVRRRGQEARLRCSPMKGHSHVYWYRQLPEEGLKFMVYLQKENIIDESGMPKERFSAEFPKEGPSILRIQQVVRGDSAAYFCASSLNRQGLRAHQLYTFGSGTRLTVV.

V gene TRBV5-1 combines with J gene TRBJ1-1, with TRBD1 matching 7 bases. V lost 4 bases and J lost 3; bases outside the gene matches: 9. Germline V lookup: CDR1 SGHRS, CDR2 YFSETQ. CDR3 length equals 15 residues. Here the CDR3 DNA reads TGCGCCAGCAGCCCAACGACAGGGAAGGACACTGAAGCTTTCTTT. The encoded protein is CASSPTTGKDTEAFF.

The V call is TRBV19, the J call TRBJ2-7, with 10 bases identical to TRBD1. Germline CDR1 LNHDA, CDR2 SQIVND (reference sequence). V lost 7 bases, J lost 1 base, and 7 bases stayed unmatched. This CDR3 region has 15 residues. This CDR3 is CASKADRGPSYEQYF. CDR3 bases: TGTGCCAGTAAGGCCGACAGGGGGCCATCCTACGAGCAGTACTTC.

The count of this clone is one. This chain links TRBV29-1 with TRBJ2-4; 7 positions agree with TRBD2. The CDR3 has 16 amino acids. Germline CDR1 SQVTM, CDR2 ANQGSEA. V trimming: 4 bases; J trimming: 12 bases; junction bases outside the gene matches: 21. This CDR3 is CSVAPKRLAGRGDQYF. As DNA, the CDR3 is TGCAGCGTTGCCCCCAAAAGACTTGCGGGGAGGGGAGATCAGTACTTC.

This clone was seen just once. The chain uses TRBV9 and TRBJ1-1; D gene unclear. In germline, CDR1 is SGDLS, CDR2 YYNGEE. The CDR3 totals 13 residues. V lost 0 bases to trimming and J lost 4 bases, with 7 bases between them. The CDR3 DNA sequence: TGTGCCAGCAGCGTAGGGAGTGGCACTGAAGCTTTCTTT. Protein sequence: CASSVGSGTEAFF. Full variable domain (outside the CDR3, taken from reference TRBV9 and TRBJ1-1): DSGVTQTPKHLITATGQRVTLRCSPRSGDLSVYWYQQSLDQGLQFLIQYYNGEERAKGNILERFSAQQFPDLHSELNLSSLELGDSALYFCASSVGSGTEAFFGQGTRLTVV.

The chain couples TRBV10-3 to TRBJ1-2; 9 bases line up with TRBD1. Germline lookup yields CDR1 ENHRY and CDR2 SYGVKD. This CDR3 has 15 amino acids. Trimming cost V 2 bases and J 8 bases; bases outside gene matches: 9. DNA of the CDR3: TGTGCCATCAGTGAGGGAGGAGGGACAGGGCGAGGCTACACCTTC. As protein: CAISEGGGTGRGYTF.

The rearrangement uses TRBV5-6 and TRBJ2-7, with 8 bases fitting TRBD1. Losses at the gene ends were 0 bases for V and 4 bases for J; bases not matched to a gene: 9. This CDR3 region has 16 residues. Germline CDR1 and CDR2: SGHDT and YYEEEE. The DNA for the CDR3 is TGTGCCAGCAGCTTGGATTGGGCAGGGGGCAAGTACGAGCAGTACTTC. This codes for CASSLDWAGGKYEQYF.

The chain links TRBV10-3 to TRBJ1-1, with D possibly TRBD1 on 6 matching bases. CDR1 ENHRY and CDR2 SYGVKD come from the germline V gene. V lost 10 bases, J lost 4 bases, and 16 bases lay in between. The CDR3 runs to 13 residues. The CDR3 bases are TGTGCCACTGGCGGGGGCAAGGGCACTGAAGCTTTCTTT. Amino acid sequence: CATGGGKGTEAFF.

J is TRBJ1-1 and V is TRBV30; 7 positions match TRBD1. The CDR3 has 13 residues. Germline CDR1 GTSNPN, CDR2 SVGIG (reference sequence). V trimming: 3 bases; J trimming: 2 bases; junction bases outside the gene matches: 3. CDR3 DNA sequence: TGTGCCTGGAGATACAGGGGAAACACTGAAGCTTTCTTT. This translates into CAWRYRGNTEAFF.

This clone has just one count. The chain recombines TRBV15 with TRBJ2-7, with D possibly matching TRBD1 (6 bases). This CDR3 has 13 residues. The germline V gene encodes CDR1 LNHNV and CDR2 YYDKDF (reference sequence). Trimming shortened V by 5 bases and J by 3 bases, and 11 bases separated the two germline ends. CDR3 protein: CATSPGRGYEQYF. CDR3 bases: TGTGCCACCAGCCCCGGCAGGGGCTACGAGCAGTACTTC.

This clone occurred once. The CDR3 coding sequence is TGTGCCTGTGAAACGGGAAGGGACAGACACTCCTCCGGGTCCTACGAGCAGTACTTC. Translating it yields CACETGRDRHSSGSYEQYF. This chain uses TRBV30 with TRBJ2-7, with 7 bases lining up with TRBD1. This CDR3 has 19 amino acids. The germline V gene has CDR1 GTSNPN and CDR2 SVGIG (reference sequence). The J segment lost 1 base and the V segment lost 6 bases, leaving 24 bases of the junction unmatched.

The V gene is TRBV7-9, the J gene TRBJ2-3; possibly TRBD2 for D (7 bases). The germline V gene encodes CDR1 SEHNR and CDR2 FQNEAQ (reference sequence). The CDR3 is made up of 16 amino acids. V was trimmed by 5 bases and J by 5 bases, leaving 20 bases between them. The CDR3 region has the DNA TGTGCCAGCAGCCCTAGGGGGGCAGGGAGGGGAGATACGCAGTATTTT. This codes for CASSPRGAGRGDTQYF.

This chain uses TRBV5-5 with TRBJ1-6; D gene uncertain. V was trimmed by 0 bases and J by 0 bases, leaving 4 bases between them. CDR3 size: 15 residues. Germline values: CDR1 SGHKS, CDR2 YYEKEE (reference sequence). CDR3 nucleotides: TGTGCCAGCAGCTTGGGGAGCTCCTATAATTCACCCCTCCACTTT. This sequence encodes CASSLGSSYNSPLHF.

This clone was seen a handful of times. The chain joins TRBV19 to TRBJ1-3; 7 nucleotides align to TRBD1. In germline, CDR1 is LNHDA, CDR2 SQIVND (reference sequence). The CDR3 runs 14 residues. V shed 6 bases, J shed 0 bases, and the junction held 2 bases outside the gene matches. The DNA of the CDR3 is TGTGCCAGTAGGGGACAGCTCTCTGGAAACACCATATATTTT. The encoded protein is CASRGQLSGNTIYF.

The rearrangement links TRBV30 to TRBJ1-1, with a tentative D call TRBD1 (5 bases). The CDR3 runs to 12 residues. V gave up 2 bases and J gave up 6 bases, with 10 bases separating them. Germline CDR1 GTSNPN, CDR2 SVGIG (reference sequence). The CDR3 DNA reads TGTGCCTGGAGTTCTCTAGGGGCTGAAGCTTTCTTT. It encodes CAWSSLGAEAFF.